The 27 T cell receptor beta chains given below trace back to one sample, sequenced in a study of blood T cell repertoires in COVID-19. Libraries were prepared by immunoSEQ multiplex PCR; TCRdb keeps only in-frame clonotypes and omits some of them. Of about 140,000 clones in the sample, approximately 84% were seen once. Sequencing was carried out using peripheral blood. The origin of the receptors is an older woman with acute or convalescent COVID-19.

This CDR3 reads CAAGGGREHEQYF. Here the CDR3 DNA reads TGTGCCGCGGGAGGGGGGCGTGAACACGAGCAGTACTTC. V usage is TRBV30 and J usage is TRBJ2-7; 9 bases agree with TRBD2. Germline CDR1 and CDR2: GTSNPN and SVGIG (reference sequence). The CDR3 is made up of 13 amino acids. J gave up 5 bases and V 8 bases, and 10 bases lay outside the gene matches.

This clone was seen more than once but under ten times. The chain uses TRBV19 and TRBJ1-5, with D perhaps matching TRBD1 (5 bases). The CDR3 contains 14 residues. Trimming removed 2 bases from V and 6 bases from J, with 11 bases in between. CDR1 and CDR2 from the germline V gene are LNHDA and SQIVND (reference sequence). CDR3 DNA: TGTGCCAGTAGTATAACGGGGGGTGCTCAGCCCCAGCATTTT. It encodes CASSITGGAQPQHF.

CDR3 sequence (DNA): TGTGCCAGCAGCCGAGTTCCGAACACTGAAGCTTTCTTT. Residues: CASSRVPNTEAFF. The rearrangement links TRBV3-1 (or the pseudogene TRBV3-2) to TRBJ1-1, with unresolved D. The CDR3 totals 13 residues. Per germline, CDR1 LGHDT and CDR2 YNNKEL (reference sequence). Trimming took off 4 bases at V and 1 base at J, with 7 bases between the two ends.

The CDR3 sequence is CASSYRDRGANTEAFF. In DNA form, the CDR3 reads TGTGCCAGCAGTTACCGGGACAGGGGGGCGAACACTGAAGCTTTCTTT. This chain links TRBV6-2 or TRBV6-3 with TRBJ1-1, with 11 bases matching TRBD1. Germline trimming cut 2 bases from V and 1 base from J; bases unmatched to any gene: 3. The CDR3 covers 16 residues. In germline, CDR1 is MNHEY, CDR2 SVGEGT.

The J gene is TRBJ2-7, the V gene TRBV11-3, with 7 bases matching TRBD1. With V trimmed by 5 bases and J by 7 bases, 5 bases remained unmatched. CDR3 length: 12 residues. Germline-derived CDR1 and CDR2 are SGHNT and YENEEA. The chain's CDR3 is CASSPTGWEQYF. DNA for the CDR3: TGTGCCAGCAGCCCGACAGGGTGGGAGCAGTACTTC.

This chain connects TRBV9 to TRBJ2-3, with 12 bases identical to TRBD2. V gave up 3 bases and J gave up 7 bases; unmatched junction bases: 9. The CDR3 is 16 residues long. The germline V gene has CDR1 SGDLS and CDR2 YYNGEE. CDR3 residues: CASSAGLAGKVYTQYF. The CDR3, as DNA: TGTGCCAGCAGCGCCGGACTAGCGGGAAAGGTGTATACGCAGTATTTT.

The table lists this clone with a few counts. The chain is built from TRBV30 and TRBJ1-4; no clear D gene. Germline V gives CDR1 GTSNPN, CDR2 SVGIG (reference sequence). CDR3 length equals 13 residues. V gave up 3 bases and J gave up 2 bases, with 7 bases separating them. CDR3 sequence (DNA): TGTGCCTGGAGGGGGAGGACTAATGAAAAACTGTTTTTT. Its protein product is CAWRGRTNEKLFF.

V and J are TRBV11-1 and TRBJ1-1; TRBD1 might be the D (6 bases). The V end was cut by 2 bases, the J end by 1 base, with 8 bases between. Per the germline V gene, CDR1 is SGHAT and CDR2 is FQDESV (reference sequence). This CDR3 contains 14 residues. This chain's CDR3 is CASSLQQGNTEAFF. Written as DNA, the CDR3 is TGTGCCAGCAGCTTACAACAGGGGAACACTGAAGCTTTCTTT.

The V gene is TRBV6-5, the J gene TRBJ1-1; D is perhaps TRBD1 (6 bases). This CDR3 has 16 amino acids. Germline lookup yields CDR1 MNHEY and CDR2 SVGAGI. The V end was cut by 2 bases, the J end by 0 bases, with 13 bases between. CDR3 coding DNA: TGTGCCAGCAGTTACGTAGGGAGGGGGGTGAACACTGAAGCTTTCTTT. It yields the protein CASSYVGRGVNTEAFF.

Here the CDR3 reads CASRLRRRETKNYEQYF. The CDR3 nucleotides read TGTGCAAGTCGCTTACGGAGACGGGAGACCAAAAACTACGAGCAGTACTTC. The chain uses TRBV12-2 and TRBJ2-7; the D call of TRBD2 is as the table states it, not checked on the DNA. TRBV12-2 is marked as a pseudogene. The CDR3 has 17 residues.

The gene calls are TRBV5-6 and TRBJ2-7; TRBD1 matches at 8 bases. CDR3 length: 16 amino acids. V lost 0 bases, J lost 5 bases, and 10 bases stayed unmatched. The germline V gene encodes CDR1 SGHDT and CDR2 YYEEEE. CDR3: CASSLEAGGGIHEQYF. CDR3 sequence (DNA): TGTGCCAGCAGCTTGGAAGCAGGGGGCGGCATCCACGAGCAGTACTTC.

The CDR3 DNA reads TGTGCCAGCAGCTTTAGCCTCCAAGAGACCCAGTACTTC. Translating gives CASSFSLQETQYF. This sequence joins TRBV11-3 and TRBJ2-5; D is unclear. Germline loops: CDR1 SGHNT, CDR2 YENEEA. The V end lost 3 bases, the J end lost 1 base, and 6 bases lay between the germline ends. The CDR3 runs to 13 residues.

The chain uses TRBV4-3 and TRBJ1-2, with a possible D match to TRBD1 (5 bases). The CDR3 runs 16 residues. V dropped 0 bases and J dropped 0 bases, with 11 bases sitting between them. Germline CDR1 reads LGHNA; CDR2 reads YSLEER. The CDR3 is CASSQDATATNYGYTF. CDR3 DNA sequence: TGCGCCAGCAGCCAAGACGCGACAGCTACTAACTATGGCTACACCTTC.

This clone has just one count. V and J are TRBV7-6 and TRBJ2-5, with a weak D call TRBD1 (6 bases). Trimming removed 2 bases at V and 4 bases at J, with 20 bases between. CDR1 is SGHVS and CDR2 is FNYEAQ in the germline V gene. This CDR3 comprises 17 residues. The CDR3 DNA is TGTGCCAGCAGCTTACTGTCCCCAGGGGCGGTGTTAGAGACCCAGTACTTC. It is translated as CASSLLSPGAVLETQYF.

The V gene is TRBV10-2, the J gene TRBJ1-3, with 9 positions matching TRBD1. This CDR3 region has 12 residues. Germline V gene lookup returns CDR1 WSHSY and CDR2 SAAADI. J lost 8 bases, V lost 7 bases, and 3 bases had no gene match. The CDR3 nucleotides are TGCGCCAGCACGGGACAGGGACACACCATATATTTT. Its translation: CASTGQGHTIYF.

In its sample, this clone was seen a few times. CDR3 nucleotides: TGTGCCAGCAGTTACTCTAGACAGGGATCCTACTACGAGCAGTACTTC. Protein product: CASSYSRQGSYYEQYF. This chain connects TRBV6-5 to TRBJ2-7; 7 nucleotides match TRBD1. The CDR3 contains 16 residues. J was trimmed by 3 bases and V by 0 bases; bases with no gene match: 8. Germline-derived CDR1 and CDR2 are MNHEY and SVGAGI.

The chain couples TRBV19 to TRBJ1-5; tentative D call: TRBD1 (6 bases). Trimming took 3 bases from V and 2 from J, leaving 14 bases between them. The CDR3 runs 16 residues. Looked up from germline, CDR1 is LNHDA and CDR2 is SQIVND (reference sequence). CDR3 DNA sequence: TGTGCCAGTAGTATTAAAGGGGGGGCAGGCAATCAGCCCCAGCATTTT. Translated: CASSIKGGAGNQPQHF.

In DNA form, the CDR3 reads TGTGCCTGGAGTGTGCCGGGACTTCAGGAAAAACTGTTTTTT. As protein: CAWSVPGLQEKLFF. J is TRBJ1-4 and V is TRBV30; weak D call: TRBD1 (5 bases). In germline, CDR1 is GTSNPN, CDR2 SVGIG (reference sequence). Trimming removed 0 bases at V and 8 bases at J, with 13 bases between. The CDR3 loop spans 14 amino acids. The complete variable domain, with remaining parts taken from reference TRBV30 and TRBJ1-4, reads SQTIHQWPATLVQPVGSPLSLECTVEGTSNPNLYWYRQAAGRGLQLLFYSVGIGQISSEVPQNLSASRPQDRQFILSSKKLLLSDSGFYLCAWSVPGLQEKLFFGSGTQLSVL.

The V call is TRBV6-5, the J call TRBJ2-7, with TRBD2 matching over 10 bases. The CDR3 runs to 14 residues. V dropped 5 bases and J dropped 6; count of bases not matched to a gene: 7. Germline lookup yields CDR1 MNHEY and CDR2 SVGAGI. The CDR3 reads CASSRDSGRIEQYF. CDR3 coding DNA: TGTGCCAGCAGTCGAGATAGCGGGAGGATCGAGCAGTACTTC.

J is TRBJ2-1 and V is TRBV5-6, with a tentative D call TRBD2 (5 bases). The V gene's germline CDR1 is SGHDT and CDR2 YYEEEE. Trimming removed 0 bases at V and 8 bases at J, with 12 bases between. The CDR3 is 14 residues long. CDR3 sequence: CASSLVLARYEQFF. The CDR3 DNA reads TGTGCCAGCAGCTTGGTTCTAGCCAGGTATGAGCAGTTCTTC.

The rearrangement joins TRBV10-3 to TRBJ2-7; 9 positions agree with TRBD2. The CDR3 is 14 residues long. Germline CDR1 is ENHRY and CDR2 is SYGVKD. Losses at the gene ends were 4 bases for V and 2 bases for J; bases not matched to a gene: 3. The CDR3 region has the DNA TGTGCCATCAGTGCGACTAGCGGTACCTACGAGCAGTACTTC. The encoded protein is CAISATSGTYEQYF.

This clone has just one count. The chain couples TRBV28 to TRBJ2-7; D not resolved. The V gene's germline CDR1 is MDHEN and CDR2 SYDVKM. Trimming pared 4 bases from V and 3 bases from J, leaving 13 bases between. This CDR3 contains 14 residues. The CDR3 DNA reads as TGTGCCAGCAGTTACTCCGGGTCAAACTACGAGCAGTACTTC. Protein sequence: CASSYSGSNYEQYF.

This chain links TRBV12-3 or TRBV12-4 with TRBJ1-2; the match to TRBD1 covers 7 bases. This CDR3 region has 13 residues. V lost 7 bases, J lost 4 bases, and 6 bases stayed unmatched. CDR3 sequence: CASNVDRAYGYTF. DNA for the CDR3: TGTGCCAGCAACGTTGACAGGGCCTATGGCTACACCTTC.

This clone was seen a handful of times. CDR3 amino acids: CASSEQAKNTEAFF. The CDR3 coding sequence is TGTGCCAGCAGTGAACAGGCGAAGAACACTGAAGCTTTCTTT. The chain joins TRBV2 to TRBJ1-1; no clear D gene. Trimming stripped 2 bases from V and 1 base from J, with 8 bases between. Germline CDR1 SNHLY, CDR2 FYNNEI. The CDR3 loop spans 14 amino acids.

CDR3 sequence (DNA): TGCGCCAGCAGCTTGCTAGCGGGAGACTTCGGGGAGCTGTTTTTT. This sequence encodes CASSLLAGDFGELFF. The rearrangement uses TRBV5-1 and TRBJ2-2; the match to TRBD2 covers 10 bases. Germline CDR1 reads SGHRS; CDR2 reads YFSETQ. The CDR3 sequence is 15 residues long. Unmatched junction bases numbered 4, after V lost 1 base and J lost 7 bases. The variable domain in full, with the rest retrieved from reference TRBV5-1 and TRBJ2-2, is KAGVTQTPRYLIKTRGQQVTLSCSPISGHRSVSWYQQTPGQGLQFLFEYFSETQRNKGNFPGRFSGRQFSNSRSEMNVSTLELGDSALYLCASSLLAGDFGELFFGEGSRLTVL.

Comments on this clone: The junction differs from germline at one of its ends, possibly a read error. The rearrangement uses TRBV5-6 and TRBJ2-7, with TRBD1 matching over 9 bases. CDR3 size: 16 residues. CDR1 is SGHDT, CDR2 YYEEEE, per germline. The CDR3 nucleotides are TGTGCCAGCAGCTTCGGACAGGGGTTTTCCTCCTCCGAGCAGTACTTC. It translates to CASSFGQGFSSSEQYF.

The gene calls are TRBV6-5 and TRBJ2-3, with D perhaps TRBD1 (7 bases). V dropped 7 bases and J dropped 4 bases, with 12 bases sitting between them. The CDR3 is 13 residues long. Germline CDR1 and CDR2: MNHEY and SVGAGI. The CDR3 DNA reads TGTGCCAGCACCGGAGGGGGCTCAGATACGCAGTATTTT. It codes for CASTGGGSDTQYF.